The clone carrying this T cell receptor (beta chain) was observed once. No antigen is known for it. This record comes from a study of cytomegalovirus exposure and HLA in healthy donors. With V trimmed by 9 bases and J by 2 bases, 2 bases remained unmatched. CDR3 length: 13 residues. In germline, CDR1 is ENHRY, CDR2 SYGVKD. Vbeta (60) and Jbeta (13) primers were used in the PCR. Sequenced by immunoSEQ multiplex PCR; TCRdb stores in-frame clones only, minus some. The sample consists of roughly 150,000 clones, about 80% of them appearing once. General observations from the study: Further analysis was carried out later, and it showed several of the most significant clusters appearing linked to common viral pathogens. TCR beta chains associated with HLA were, in a later analysis, more clonally expanded than equally common others.

This rearrangement joins TRBV10-3 to TRBJ2-1, with 9 positions matching TRBD1. The receptor was isolated from a woman aged 40 to 49 in good health and CMV-seronegative. The material sequenced was PBMCs. The DNA for the CDR3 is TGTGCCATGGGACAGGGAGCCTACAATGAGCAGTTCTTC. Amino acid sequence: CAMGQGAYNEQFF.